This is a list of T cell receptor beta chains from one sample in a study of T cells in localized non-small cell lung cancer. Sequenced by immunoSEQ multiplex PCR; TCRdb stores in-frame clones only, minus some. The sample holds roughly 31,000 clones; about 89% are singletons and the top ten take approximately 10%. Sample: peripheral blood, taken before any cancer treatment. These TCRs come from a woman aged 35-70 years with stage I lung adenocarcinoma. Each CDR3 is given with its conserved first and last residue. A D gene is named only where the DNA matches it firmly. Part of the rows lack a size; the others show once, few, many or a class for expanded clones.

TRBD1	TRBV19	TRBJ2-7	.	TGTGCCAGTAGTATCGGGACAGGGTCCTACGAGCAGTACTTC	CASSIGTGSYEQYF
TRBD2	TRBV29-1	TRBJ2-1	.	TGCAGCGTTGTTATTAGCGGGAGGGTTTACAATGAGCAGTTCTTC	CSVVISGRVYNEQFF
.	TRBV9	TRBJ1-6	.	TGTGCCAGCAGCGCCGATAGTGGGACATTAAATTCACCCCTCCACTTT	CASSADSGTLNSPLHF
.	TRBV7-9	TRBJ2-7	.	TGTGCCAGCAGCCCCATCACCGGGGCAAGGTCGGTAGAGCAGTACTTC	CASSPITGARSVEQYF
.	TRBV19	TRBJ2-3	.	TGTGCCAGTAGTATTTATCGGGGCTCAGATACGCAGTATTTT	CASSIYRGSDTQYF
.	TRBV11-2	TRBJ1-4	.	TGTGCCAGCAGCAGATCGGGGGCTACTAATGAAAAACTGTTTTTT	CASSRSGATNEKLFF
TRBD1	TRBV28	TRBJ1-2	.	TGTGCCAGCAGTTTACAGGGGGCCATTTATGGCTACACCTTC	CASSLQGAIYGYTF
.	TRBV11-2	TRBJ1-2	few	TGTGCCAGCAGCTTAGCCGCTATGGTGAGGGAAGGCTCTGGCTACACCTTC	CASSLAAMVREGSGYTF
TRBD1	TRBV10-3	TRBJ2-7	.	TGTGCCATCAGTGATCCCGACAGGGGACTTTACGAGCAGTACTTC	CAISDPDRGLYEQYF
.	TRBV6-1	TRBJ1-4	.	TGTGCCAGCAGCGTCCTGGGAGTTAATGAAAAACTGTTTTTT	CASSVLGVNEKLFF
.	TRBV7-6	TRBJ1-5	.	TGTGCCAGCAGTCTTGGGTGGGGGGGCAATCAGCCCCAGCATTTT	CASSLGWGGNQPQHF
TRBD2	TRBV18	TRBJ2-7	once	TGTGCCAGCTCACCTTCAGGGACTAGCGGGATTCAGTACTTC	CASSPSGTSGIQYF
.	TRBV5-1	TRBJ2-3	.	TGCGCCAGCAGGTATAGCGGAGTTACAGATACGCAGTATTTT	CASRYSGVTDTQYF
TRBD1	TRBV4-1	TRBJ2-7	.	TGCGCCAGCAGCCAAGAGGACAGGGCCTACGAGCAGTACTTC	CASSQEDRAYEQYF
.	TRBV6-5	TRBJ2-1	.	TGTGCCAGCAGTACAAGTGGCAATGAGCAGTTCTTC	CASSTSGNEQFF
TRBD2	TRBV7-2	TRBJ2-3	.	TGTGCCAGCAGCTTAGTCCTGGCGGGGGGGCAGGGTACGCAGTATTTT	CASSLVLAGGQGTQYF
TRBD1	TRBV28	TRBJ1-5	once	TGTGCCAGCAGTTTACTCGACAGGGACGATCAGCCCCAGCATTTT	CASSLLDRDDQPQHF
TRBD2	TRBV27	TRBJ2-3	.	TGTGCCAGCAGTTATACGGGACTAGCGGGAGCTTGGTATACGCAGTATTTT	CASSYTGLAGAWYTQYF
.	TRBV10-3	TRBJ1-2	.	TGTGCCTTATCAACGGGGGACTGGGGCTACACCTTC	CALSTGDWGYTF
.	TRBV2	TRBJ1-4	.	TGTGCCAGCAGTGACCTTAGGGCAACTAATGAAAAACTGTTTTTT	CASSDLRATNEKLFF
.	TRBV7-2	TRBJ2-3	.	TGTGCCAGCAGAATGGACACGAGTTCGAATACGCAGTATTTT	CASRMDTSSNTQYF
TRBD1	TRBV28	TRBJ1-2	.	TGTGCCGTAAGACAGGGGTTAATGAGTGGCTACACCTTC	CAVRQGLMSGYTF
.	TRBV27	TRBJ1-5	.	TGTGCCAGCAGTTTATTTGGTGAGGGCAATCAGCCCCAGCATTTT	CASSLFGEGNQPQHF
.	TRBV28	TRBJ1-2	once	TGTGCCAGCAGTTTACAGGGCTATGGCTACACCTTC	CASSLQGYGYTF
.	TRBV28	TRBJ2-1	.	TGTGCCAGCAGTTTGACCTACAATGAGCAGTTCTTC	CASSLTYNEQFF
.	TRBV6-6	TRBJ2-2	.	TGTGCCAGCAGACGGAGCACCGGGGAGCTGTTTTTT	CASRRSTGELFF
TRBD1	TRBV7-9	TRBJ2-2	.	TGTGCCAGCAGCGCAAGGGGGCGCACCGGGGAGCTGTTTTTT	CASSARGRTGELFF
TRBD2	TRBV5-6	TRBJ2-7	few	TGTGCCAGCAGCTTGGGGGCTAGCGGGAAATCCTACGAGCAGTACTTC	CASSLGASGKSYEQYF
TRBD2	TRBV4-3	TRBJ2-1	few	TGCGCCAGCAGCCAAGACCCCAGCGGGGTCTACAATGAGCAGTTCTTC	CASSQDPSGVYNEQFF
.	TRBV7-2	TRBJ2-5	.	TGTGCCAGCAGCTTAGGGGGGACACTCTCTCGGGAGACCCAGTACTTC	CASSLGGTLSRETQYF
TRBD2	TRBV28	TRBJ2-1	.	TGTGCCAGCAGTTTGGTAGGACTAGTCATTAGCGAGCAGTTCTTC	CASSLVGLVISEQFF
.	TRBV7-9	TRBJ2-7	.	TGTGCCAGCAGCACCCGGGACTCCTACGAGCAGTACTTC	CASSTRDSYEQYF
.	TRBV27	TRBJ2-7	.	TGTGCCAGCAGTTTACGCCGGGGCAGGGACTACGAGCAGTACTTC	CASSLRRGRDYEQYF
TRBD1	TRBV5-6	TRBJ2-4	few	TGTGCCAGCAGCTTGGTGACAGGGGGGAACATTCAGTACTTC	CASSLVTGGNIQYF
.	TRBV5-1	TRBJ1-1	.	TGCGCCAGCAGCTTGGAGCTGGGTGAGGTGAACACTGAAGCTTTCTTT	CASSLELGEVNTEAFF
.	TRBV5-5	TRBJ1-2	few	TGTGCCAGCAGCCCGCACTGGGTGGAGAACTATGGCTACACCTTC	CASSPHWVENYGYTF
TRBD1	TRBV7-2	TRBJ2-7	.	TGTGCCAGCAGCCGCCGGGACAGGGTCGGCGAGCAGTACTTC	CASSRRDRVGEQYF
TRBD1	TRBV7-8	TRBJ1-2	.	TGTGCCAGCAGCTTAGGCCAGGGGGGCGCGAGCTATGGCTACACCTTC	CASSLGQGGASYGYTF
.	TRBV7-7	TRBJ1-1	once	TGTGCCAGCAGTACCGGGCCGAACACTGAAGCTTTCTTT	CASSTGPNTEAFF